Listed below are T cell receptor beta chains from one sample, sequenced in a study of response to subunit inactivated influenza vaccine. MiXCR, applied by TCRdb to the RT-PCR reads, yields one record per CDR3 protein. The repertoire consists of more than 450,000 distinct CDR3 sequences, with 7.6% occurring once and the leading ten covering around 13%. The sample was PBMCs from blood, taken less than 30 months after vaccination. The receptors shown here come from a man aged 45-69 years who received an inactivated influenza vaccine. Each CDR3 is given without its conserved first and last residue.

v_call: TRBV28
cdr3_length: 11
cdr3_aa: ASCRANTGELF

v_call: TRBV12-3/TRBV12-4
cdr3_length: 9
cdr3_aa: ASSFGRGAT

v_call: TRBV10-3
cdr3_length: 13
cdr3_aa: AISGGDPSYNEQF

v_call: TRBV20-1
cdr3_length: 13
cdr3_aa: SARASGQPVTEAF

v_call: TRBV20-1
cdr3_length: 12
cdr3_aa: SASRLADSYEQY

v_call: TRBV6-1
cdr3_length: 13
cdr3_aa: ASRAGGPVNTEAF

v_call: TRBV20-1
cdr3_length: 13
cdr3_aa: SAPHRDTTNYGYT

v_call: TRBV20-1
cdr3_length: 12
cdr3_aa: SALQGSGANVLT

v_call: TRBV15
cdr3_length: 11
cdr3_aa: ATSRGEGDEQF

v_call: TRBV6-5
cdr3_length: 16
cdr3_aa: ASSSARRLAGVPDTQY

v_call: TRBV20-1
cdr3_length: 14
cdr3_aa: SARDLSGKNTGELF

v_call: TRBV4-3
cdr3_length: 15
cdr3_aa: ASSQDIGGARSYEQY

v_call: TRBV7-2
cdr3_length: 14
cdr3_aa: ASSLVTRVQAGELF

v_call: TRBV20-1
cdr3_length: 12
cdr3_aa: SARYAGSTGELF

v_call: TRBV12-3/TRBV12-4
cdr3_length: 12
cdr3_aa: ASSLVTGVPEAF

v_call: TRBV13
cdr3_length: 12
cdr3_aa: ASSWAGANTEAF

v_call: TRBV12-3/TRBV12-4
cdr3_length: 13
cdr3_aa: ASSVAGGSTDTQY

v_call: TRBV4-1
cdr3_length: 12
cdr3_aa: ASSRVGVNTEAF

v_call: TRBV4-2
cdr3_length: 14
cdr3_aa: ASSPPGRAGTGELF

v_call: TRBV10-1
cdr3_length: 11
cdr3_aa: ASSRDKKYGYT

v_call: TRBV14
cdr3_length: 13
cdr3_aa: ASSQEGRPNYGYT

v_call: TRBV29-1
cdr3_length: 14
cdr3_aa: SYLKGGGLGYNEQF

v_call: TRBV9
cdr3_length: 13
cdr3_aa: ASSVGAGKTYEQY

v_call: TRBV3-1
cdr3_length: 14
cdr3_aa: ASSPTSERNTGELF

v_call: TRBV28
cdr3_length: 13
cdr3_aa: ASSPPERRTYEQY

v_call: TRBV4-1
cdr3_length: 17
cdr3_aa: ASSQGVLAGGPGPDTQY

v_call: TRBV20-1
cdr3_length: 14
cdr3_aa: SASDRVGANTGELF

v_call: TRBV4-2
cdr3_length: 14
cdr3_aa: ASSQPLQRNTGELF

v_call: TRBV20-1
cdr3_length: 11
cdr3_aa: SARTGGVVEQY

v_call: TRBV7-9
cdr3_length: 11
cdr3_aa: ASSQVLWETQY

v_call: TRBV6-5
cdr3_length: 11
cdr3_aa: ASSYSEGNTIY

v_call: TRBV20-1
cdr3_length: 11
cdr3_aa: SAPEGPGRGYT

v_call: TRBV5-6
cdr3_length: 14
cdr3_aa: ASSPRTGHSYNEQF

v_call: TRBV6-2/TRBV6-3
cdr3_length: 15
cdr3_aa: ASTLVGGTTFSYEQY

v_call: TRBV27
cdr3_length: 15
cdr3_aa: ASSLSHVAGVGNEQF

v_call: TRBV5-1
cdr3_length: 13
cdr3_aa: ASSVGTGGGDTQY

v_call: TRBV3-1
cdr3_length: 12
cdr3_aa: ASSQGLPNEKLV

v_call: TRBV10-3
cdr3_length: 12
cdr3_aa: AIRRQGAEETQY

v_call: TRBV5-1
cdr3_length: 13
cdr3_aa: ASSEDSDSNYGYT

v_call: TRBV20-1
cdr3_length: 12
cdr3_aa: SASRGVMAGELF